This T cell receptor (beta chain) was identified in a study of blood T cell repertoires in COVID-19. The wider study: The United States, Italy and Spain provided the acute and convalescent COVID-19 samples. Sample material is recorded as cDNA or gDNA derived from T cells, B-cell-depleted T cells, or PBMCs.

It was during active infection that Seattle patients were enrolled and then longitudinally followed. Original processing methods: Amplification of reference gene primers was used by the study to estimate nucleated cell counts. The data were produced by immunoSEQ multiplex PCR, yet TCRdb's version contains in-frame clones alone and is incomplete. That table furnishes V, J and clone size, whereas the DNA furnished D and trimming. The table has around 300,000 clones, 85% to 90% seen once. The junction had 3 bases not matched to a gene; V was cut back by 3 bases and J by 2 bases. The germline CDR1 and CDR2 sequences are DFQATT and SNEGSKA (reference sequence). The CDR3 is made up of 13 amino acids.

This chain connects TRBV20-1 to TRBJ2-7, with 8 bases fitting TRBD1. Sequenced sample: peripheral blood. The TCR originated in a woman aged 45-59 years with COVID-19, enrolled during active disease. DNA for the CDR3: TGCAGTGCTAGTGGGGACAGGCCCTACGAGCAGTACTTC. This translates into CSASGDRPYEQYF.